These 27 T cell receptor beta chains originate from one sample sequenced in a study of T cell repertoires in cytomegalovirus infection. TCRdb passed the reads through MiXCR, listing each CDR3 protein once. Here the sample spans roughly 500,000 distinct CDR3 sequences, over 9% being singletons. The specimen was PBMCs. The receptors originated from a human donor in good health (CMV status not recorded). Some clones in this sample may be carry-over from other donors' samples.

There are many counts of this clonotype. The V gene is TRBV4-1, the J gene TRBJ2-1; D is unresolved. The length of the CDR3 is 12 residues. From germline, CDR1 is MGHRA and CDR2 YSYEKL. V was cut by 1 base and J by 7 bases, with 5 bases left in between. CDR3 loop: CASSQASNEQFF. The CDR3, as DNA: TGCGCCAGCAGCCAAGCAAGTAATGAGCAGTTCTTC.

This clonotype was counted many times. The chain joins TRBV11-2 to TRBJ2-5; TRBD2 aligns across 11 bases. Looked up from germline, CDR1 is SGHAT and CDR2 is FQNNGV. V was clipped by 4 bases and J by 5 bases; unmatched bases: 6. The CDR3 runs to 15 residues. CDR3 amino acids: CASSYSGGAGETQYF. The CDR3 DNA follows: TGTGCCAGCAGCTATAGCGGGGGGGCCGGTGAGACCCAGTACTTC.

There are many counts of this clonotype. This chain joins TRBV30 and TRBJ1-3; D call uncertain. The CDR3 loop spans 14 amino acids. Germline V gene lookup returns CDR1 GTSNPN and CDR2 SVGIG (reference sequence). V lost 0 bases to trimming and J lost 3 bases, with 9 bases between them. CDR3 bases: TGTGCCTGGAGTGTTCTCACCGGTGGAAACACCATATATTTT. Encoded protein: CAWSVLTGGNTIYF.

This clonotype was picked up a small number of times. The V and J genes are TRBV7-8 and TRBJ2-2, with 11 bases aligning to TRBD2. Germline V gives CDR1 SGHVS, CDR2 FQNEAQ. Trimming removed 7 bases from V and 1 base from J; junction bases left unmatched: 2. This CDR3 contains 15 residues. For the CDR3, the DNA is TGTGCCAGCATAGGACTAGCGGGGAACACCGGGGAGCTGTTTTTT. Protein sequence: CASIGLAGNTGELFF.

This clonotype has a count of ten or more. The V call is TRBV7-9, the J call TRBJ2-7, with D hard to call. The CDR3 runs to 13 residues. Germline-derived CDR1 and CDR2 are SEHNR and FQNEAQ (reference sequence). Between the trimmed V and J ends, which lost 5 bases and 3 bases, there was a span of 11 bases. CDR3 DNA sequence: TGTGCCAGCAGCCCAAAGGGCTTCTACGAGCAGTACTTC. Residues: CASSPKGFYEQYF.

There are a few counts of this clonotype. The V gene is TRBV14, the J gene TRBJ1-1; D is uncertain. With 6 bases removed from V and 5 bases from J, the gap between germline ends came to 13 bases. Germline CDR1 is SGHDN and CDR2 is FVKESK. The CDR3 is 13 amino acids. The CDR3, as DNA: TGTGCCAGCAGTCTGACGGTGATGACTGAAGCTTTCTTT. This codes for CASSLTVMTEAFF.

The chain's CDR3 is CASSLQGRSAGELFF. The DNA of the CDR3 is TGTGCCAGCAGTCTCCAGGGGAGGTCGGCCGGGGAGCTGTTTTTT. This chain connects TRBV5-6 to TRBJ2-2; the D call may be TRBD1 or TRBD2 (6 bases each). The V and J ends lost 5 bases and 6 bases respectively, with 17 bases between them. Germline CDR1 is SGHDT and CDR2 is YYEEEE. The CDR3 has 15 residues.

In its sample, this clonotype was seen many times. The genes are TRBV28 and TRBJ2-5, with D perhaps matching TRBD1 or TRBD2 (5 bases each). Germline V CDR1 and CDR2: MDHEN, SYDVKM. The CDR3 has 16 amino acids. Trimming stripped 3 bases from V and 5 bases from J, with 19 bases between. The CDR3 here is CASSLAAYAGAETQYF. The DNA for the CDR3 is TGTGCCAGCAGTTTGGCCGCCTACGCCGGGGCGGAGACCCAGTACTTC.

J is TRBJ1-1 and V is TRBV30; maybe TRBD1 (6 bases). Trimming stripped 4 bases from V and 6 bases from J, with 18 bases between. The CDR3 consists of 14 residues. Germline loops: CDR1 GTSNPN, CDR2 SVGIG (reference sequence). CDR3 DNA sequence: TGTGCCTGGAACTCACAGGGATTCCCCTCTGAAGCTTTCTTT. It translates to CAWNSQGFPSEAFF. Using reference TRBV30 and TRBJ1-1 for the parts outside the CDR3, the full variable domain is SQTIHQWPATLVQPVGSPLSLECTVEGTSNPNLYWYRQAAGRGLQLLFYSVGIGQISSEVPQNLSASRPQDRQFILSSKKLLLSDSGFYLCAWNSQGFPSEAFFGQGTRLTVV.

The J gene is TRBJ2-7, the V gene TRBV29-1; TRBD2 might be the D (7 bases). There are 13 residues in the CDR3. Germline CDR1 and CDR2: SQVTM and ANQGSEA. V lost 6 bases and J lost 3, with 15 bases in between. The CDR3 DNA reads as TGCAGCGTCTCGGGGGGCATTGACTACGAGCAGTACTTC. Amino acids: CSVSGGIDYEQYF.

This clonotype was seen many times. The V gene is TRBV7-9, the J gene TRBJ1-6; no definite D call. Germline lookup yields CDR1 SEHNR and CDR2 FQNEAQ (reference sequence). V lost 3 bases and J 3 bases, leaving 12 bases between the germline ends. CDR3 size: 16 residues. The CDR3 loop is CASSFFGRSYNSPLHF. The DNA of the CDR3 is TGTGCCAGCAGCTTTTTTGGCAGGAGCTATAATTCACCCCTCCACTTT. The entire variable domain, with the rest obtained from reference TRBV7-9 and TRBJ1-6, is as follows: DTGVSQNPRHKITKRGQNVTFRCDPISEHNRLYWYRQTLGQGPEFLTYFQNEAQLEKSRLLSDRFSAERPKGSFSTLEIQRTEQGDSAMYLCASSFFGRSYNSPLHFGNGTRLTVT.

This clonotype turned up a few times. Written as DNA, the CDR3 is TGTGCCAGCAGTTACTCAGGCAGCCGTCCGTGGGCTTTCTTT. Translation: CASSYSGSRPWAFF. The chain joins TRBV6-8 to TRBJ1-1, with unresolved D. The CDR3 is made up of 14 amino acids. Germline CDR1 reads MNHGY; CDR2 reads SAAAGT. The V gene lost 0 bases and the J gene lost 11 bases, with 16 bases spanning the gap.

This chain links TRBV5-5 with TRBJ2-5; D ambiguous. Trimming cost V 6 bases and J 5 bases, with 11 bases left between them. Germline-derived CDR1 and CDR2 are SGHKS and YYEKEE (reference sequence). The CDR3 sequence is 12 residues long. Here the CDR3 DNA reads TGTGCCAGCACCCCAGGTCGGGAGACCCAGTACTTC. Protein product: CASTPGRETQYF.

The DNA for the CDR3 is TGTGCCAGTAGTGTAGGAGTTGCCAATGAGCAGTTCTTC. Translated: CASSVGVANEQFF. The rearrangement links TRBV19 to TRBJ2-1, with D uncertain. CDR1 LNHDA and CDR2 SQIVND come from the germline V gene (reference sequence). This CDR3 has 13 amino acids. V lost 5 bases and J 6 bases, leaving 11 bases between the germline ends. Filled out from reference TRBV19 and TRBJ2-1, the complete variable domain reads DGGITQSPKYLFRKEGQNVTLSCEQNLNHDAMYWYRQDPGQGLRLIYYSQIVNDFQKGDIAEGYSVSREKKESFPLTVTSAQKNPTAFYLCASSVGVANEQFFGPGTRLTVL.

This clonotype was counted ten times or more. This sequence joins TRBV19 and TRBJ2-2; D gene ambiguous. Germline assignment: CDR1 LNHDA and CDR2 SQIVND (reference sequence). The CDR3 runs 18 residues. V lost 1 base and J lost 3, with 18 bases in between. For the CDR3, the DNA is TGTGCCAGTAGTATAGTCCTTCCCTCCGACACAGACACCGGGGAGCTGTTTTTT. Protein product: CASSIVLPSDTDTGELFF.

This chain uses TRBV4-2 with TRBJ2-7; D is perhaps TRBD1 (5 bases). The germline V gene has CDR1 LGHNA and CDR2 YNFKEQ. V lost 0 bases and J 3 bases, leaving 12 bases between the germline ends. The CDR3 contains 15 residues. This CDR3 reads CASSQERKGDYEQYF. CDR3 nucleotides: TGTGCCAGCAGCCAAGAAAGGAAAGGGGACTACGAGCAGTACTTC.

Many counts were recorded for this clonotype. The J gene is TRBJ1-2, the V gene TRBV7-9, with TRBD1 as a possible D gene (6 bases). Between the trimmed V and J ends, which lost 4 bases and 4 bases, there was a span of 16 bases. The CDR3 runs to 15 residues. CDR1 is SEHNR, CDR2 FQNEAQ, per germline (reference sequence). CDR3 nucleotides: TGTGCCAGCAGCTCCCAACGTGGGGGCGGCTATGGCTACACCTTC. Translated: CASSSQRGGGYGYTF.

The chain combines TRBV10-3 with TRBJ1-2; tentatively, D is TRBD1 (6 bases). V lost 11 bases to trimming and J lost 5 bases, with 18 bases between them. Germline values: CDR1 ENHRY, CDR2 SYGVKD. The CDR3 sequence is 13 residues long. The CDR3 region is CAATGTGKYGYTF. The CDR3 nucleotides are TGTGCCGCCACAGGAACAGGGAAATATGGCTACACCTTC.

This clonotype was recorded many times. V usage is TRBV6-6 and J usage is TRBJ1-3, with no clear D. Germline assignment: CDR1 MNHNY and CDR2 SVGAGI (reference sequence). The CDR3 is 17 residues long. Trimming cost V 0 bases and J 2 bases, with 14 bases left between them. The CDR3 is CASSYSNSLVAGNTIYF. The CDR3 DNA is TGTGCCAGCAGTTACTCGAATTCGTTGGTCGCTGGAAACACCATATATTTT.

In its sample, this clonotype was seen many times. This chain links TRBV4-1 with TRBJ2-1; no reliable D call. Germline V gene data show CDR1 as MGHRA and CDR2 as YSYEKL. The V end was cut by 1 base, the J end by 6 bases, with 10 bases between. The CDR3 is 14 amino acids. CDR3 sequence (DNA): TGCGCCAGCAGCCAAGGTGTAAGGGTCAATGAGCAGTTCTTC. It encodes CASSQGVRVNEQFF.

This clonotype was recorded many times. The rearrangement links TRBV7-9 to TRBJ2-3; the D gene is possibly TRBD1 (5 bases). In germline, CDR1 is SEHNR, CDR2 FQNEAQ (reference sequence). Trimming removed 8 bases from V and 2 bases from J, with 8 bases in between. CDR3 length equals 12 residues. This chain's CDR3 is CASLTDTDTQYF. In nucleotides, the CDR3 is TGTGCCAGCTTGACAGACACAGATACGCAGTATTTT.

This clonotype occurred many times. The V gene is TRBV12-5, the J gene TRBJ1-1; D remains ambiguous. V lost 1 base and J 1 base, leaving 10 bases between the germline ends. The CDR3 covers 15 residues. Per the germline V gene, CDR1 is LGHNT and CDR2 is FRNRAP. The CDR3 nucleotides read TGTGCTAGTGGTTTGGCACCCCCCCAGAACACTGAAGCTTTCTTT. Protein product: CASGLAPPQNTEAFF.

The table lists this clonotype with many counts. The V gene is TRBV7-2, the J gene TRBJ2-7; unclear D gene. V lost 6 bases and J 3 bases, leaving 21 bases between the germline ends. Looked up from germline, CDR1 is SGHTA and CDR2 is FQGNSA. The CDR3 sequence is 16 residues long. CDR3 sequence reads: CASSLGLRRVLYEQYF. As DNA, the CDR3 is TGTGCCAGCAGTCTCGGGCTTCGCCGCGTACTCTACGAGCAGTACTTC.

As regards this clonotype: Germline is not matched at one junction end, which may reflect a read error. The chain employs TRBV28 and TRBJ1-1; no definite D call. This CDR3 comprises 12 residues. Per the germline V gene, CDR1 is MDHEN and CDR2 is SYDVKM. The CDR3 here is CASSLSRTEVFF. The CDR3 DNA sequence: TGTGCCAGCAGTTTATCCAGGACTGAAGTTTTCTTT.

This chain links TRBV4-1 with TRBJ1-2; D not resolved. V lost 6 bases and J lost 0, with 14 bases in between. The CDR3 runs 15 residues. Germline V CDR1 and CDR2: MGHRA, YSYEKL. The CDR3 protein is CASRPLGRTNYGYTF. The CDR3, as DNA: TGCGCCAGCAGGCCCCTCGGGAGGACTAACTATGGCTACACCTTC.

This clonotype was observed a few times. The chain employs TRBV20-1 and TRBJ2-1, with D tentatively TRBD2 (5 bases). The CDR3 runs 14 residues. The germline V and J ends were trimmed by 5 bases and 8 bases, with 19 bases remaining between them. CDR1 is DFQATT, CDR2 SNEGSKA, per germline (reference sequence). The CDR3 loop is CSAYRDLDSDEQFF. CDR3 nucleotide sequence: TGCAGTGCTTACCGGGATCTCGATTCCGATGAGCAGTTCTTC.

This clonotype occurred many times. The chain couples TRBV11-2 to TRBJ2-7; 7 bases are shared with TRBD1. Germline values: CDR1 SGHAT, CDR2 FQNNGV. The trim removed 4 bases at V and 1 base at J, leaving 7 bases unmatched. This CDR3 has 15 residues. CDR3 nucleotide sequence: TGTGCCAGCAGCTACGGGACAGTAAATTCCTACGAGCAGTACTTC. This gives the protein CASSYGTVNSYEQYF.